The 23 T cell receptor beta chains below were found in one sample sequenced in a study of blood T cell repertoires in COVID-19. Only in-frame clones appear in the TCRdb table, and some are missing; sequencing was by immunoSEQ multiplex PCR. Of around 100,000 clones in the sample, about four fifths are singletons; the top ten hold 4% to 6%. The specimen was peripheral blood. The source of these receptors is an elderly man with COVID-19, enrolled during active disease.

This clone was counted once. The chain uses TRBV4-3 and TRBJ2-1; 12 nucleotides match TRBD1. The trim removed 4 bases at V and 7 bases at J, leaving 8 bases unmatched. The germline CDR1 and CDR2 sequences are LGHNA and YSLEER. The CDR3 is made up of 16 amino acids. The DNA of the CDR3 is TGCGCCAGCAGCCCAAGGGGGACAGGGGGCGTGAATGAGCAGTTCTTC. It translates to CASSPRGTGGVNEQFF.

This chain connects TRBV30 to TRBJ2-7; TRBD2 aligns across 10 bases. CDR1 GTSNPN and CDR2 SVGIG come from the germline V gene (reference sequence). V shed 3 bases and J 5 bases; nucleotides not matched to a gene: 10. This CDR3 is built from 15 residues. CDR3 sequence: CAWRALGLAPNEQYF. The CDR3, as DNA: TGTGCCTGGAGGGCATTGGGACTAGCGCCCAACGAGCAGTACTTC.

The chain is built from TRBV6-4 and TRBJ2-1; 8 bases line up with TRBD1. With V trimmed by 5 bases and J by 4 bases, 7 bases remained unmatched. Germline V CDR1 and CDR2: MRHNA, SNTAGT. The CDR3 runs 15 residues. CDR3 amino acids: CASSPGQGGYNEQFF. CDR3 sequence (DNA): TGTGCCAGCAGTCCTGGACAGGGTGGGTACAATGAGCAGTTCTTC.

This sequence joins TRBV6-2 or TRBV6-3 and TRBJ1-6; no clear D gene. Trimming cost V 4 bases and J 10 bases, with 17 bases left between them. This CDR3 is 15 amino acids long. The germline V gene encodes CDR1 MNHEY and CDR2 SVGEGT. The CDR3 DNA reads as TGTGCCAGCAGTTTAAGACCCTCCGGAGGCTCACCCCTCCACTTT. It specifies CASSLRPSGGSPLHF.

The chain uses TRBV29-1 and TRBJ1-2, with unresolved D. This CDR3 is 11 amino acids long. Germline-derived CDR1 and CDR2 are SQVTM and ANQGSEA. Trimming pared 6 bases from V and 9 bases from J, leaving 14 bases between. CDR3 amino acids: CSVVRGDRYTF. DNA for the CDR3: TGCAGCGTGGTTCGGGGTGATCGCTACACCTTC.

The CDR3 DNA reads TGTGCCAGCAGTTTCCTCTACAGTACGAACACCGGGGAGCTGTTTTTT. Encoded protein: CASSFLYSTNTGELFF. The rearrangement uses TRBV27 and TRBJ2-2, with D hard to call. The CDR3 length is 16 residues. Looked up from germline, CDR1 is MNHEY and CDR2 is SMNVEV (reference sequence). V was clipped by 3 bases and J by 0 bases, with 11 bases between them.

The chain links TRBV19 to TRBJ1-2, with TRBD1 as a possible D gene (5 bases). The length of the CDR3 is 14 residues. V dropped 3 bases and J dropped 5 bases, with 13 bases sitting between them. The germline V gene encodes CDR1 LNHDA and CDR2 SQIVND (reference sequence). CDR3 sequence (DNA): TGTGCCAGTAGTATCGGCCCAGGGTCTTATGGCTACACCTTC. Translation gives CASSIGPGSYGYTF.

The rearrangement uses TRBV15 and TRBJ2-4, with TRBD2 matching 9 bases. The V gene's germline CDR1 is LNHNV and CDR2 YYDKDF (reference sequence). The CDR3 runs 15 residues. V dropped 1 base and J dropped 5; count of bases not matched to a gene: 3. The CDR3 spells CATSRGAGGENIQYF. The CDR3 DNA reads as TGTGCCACCAGCAGAGGAGCGGGGGGCGAAAACATTCAGTACTTC. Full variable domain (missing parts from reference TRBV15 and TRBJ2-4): DAMVIQNPRYQVTQFGKPVTLSCSQTLNHNVMYWYQQKSSQAPKLLFHYYDKDFNNEADTPDNFQSRRPNTSFCFLDIRSPGLGDTAMYLCATSRGAGGENIQYFGAGTRLSVL.

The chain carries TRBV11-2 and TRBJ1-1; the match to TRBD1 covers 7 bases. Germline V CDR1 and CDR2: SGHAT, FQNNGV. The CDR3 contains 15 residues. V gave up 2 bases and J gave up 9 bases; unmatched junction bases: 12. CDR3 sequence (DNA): TGTGCCAGCAGCTTAAGGGGCAGGGGGTCCCTGAAAGCTTTCTTT. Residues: CASSLRGRGSLKAFF.

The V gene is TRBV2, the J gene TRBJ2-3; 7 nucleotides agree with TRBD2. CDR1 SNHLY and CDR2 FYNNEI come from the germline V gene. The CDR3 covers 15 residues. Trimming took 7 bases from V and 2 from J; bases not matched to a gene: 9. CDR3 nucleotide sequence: TGTGCCAGCAATGGGGCGGGGGAGGCCACAGATACGCAGTATTTT. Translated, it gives CASNGAGEATDTQYF.

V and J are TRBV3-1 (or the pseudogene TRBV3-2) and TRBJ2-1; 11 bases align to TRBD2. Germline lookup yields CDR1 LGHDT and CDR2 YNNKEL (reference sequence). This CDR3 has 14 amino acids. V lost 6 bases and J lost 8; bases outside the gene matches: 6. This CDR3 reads CASRFSGGAYEQFF. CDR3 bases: TGTGCCAGCAGGTTTAGCGGGGGGGCCTATGAGCAGTTCTTC.

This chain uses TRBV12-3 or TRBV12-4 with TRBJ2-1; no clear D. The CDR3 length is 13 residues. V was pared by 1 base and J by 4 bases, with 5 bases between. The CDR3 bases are TGTGCCAGCAGTTTAGTACAGTACAATGAGCAGTTCTTC. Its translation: CASSLVQYNEQFF.

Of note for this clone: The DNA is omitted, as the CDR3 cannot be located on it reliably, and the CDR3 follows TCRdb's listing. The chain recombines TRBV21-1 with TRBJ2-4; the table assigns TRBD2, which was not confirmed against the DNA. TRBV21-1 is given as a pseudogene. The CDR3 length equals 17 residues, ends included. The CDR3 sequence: CASSPHWGVGAKNIQYF.

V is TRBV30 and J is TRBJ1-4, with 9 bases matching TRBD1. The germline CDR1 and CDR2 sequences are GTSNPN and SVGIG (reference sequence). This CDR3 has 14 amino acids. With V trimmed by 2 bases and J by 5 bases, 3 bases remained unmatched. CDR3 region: CAWSTGTGNEKLFF. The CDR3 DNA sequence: TGTGCCTGGAGTACCGGGACAGGGAATGAAAAACTGTTTTTT.

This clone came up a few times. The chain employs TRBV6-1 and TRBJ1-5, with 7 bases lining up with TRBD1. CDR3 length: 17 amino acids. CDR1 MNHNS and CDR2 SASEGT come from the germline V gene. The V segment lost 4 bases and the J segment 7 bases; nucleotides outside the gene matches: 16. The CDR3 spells CASSAPSGGTAEQPQHF. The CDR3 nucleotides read TGTGCCAGCAGTGCGCCTTCAGGTGGGACAGCTGAGCAGCCCCAGCATTTT.

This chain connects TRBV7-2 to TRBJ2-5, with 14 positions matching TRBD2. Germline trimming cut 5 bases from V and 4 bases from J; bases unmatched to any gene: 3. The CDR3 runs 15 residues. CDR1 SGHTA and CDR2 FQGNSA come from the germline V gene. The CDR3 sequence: CASSAGLAGAETQYF. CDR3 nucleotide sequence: TGTGCCAGCAGCGCGGGACTAGCGGGGGCAGAGACCCAGTACTTC. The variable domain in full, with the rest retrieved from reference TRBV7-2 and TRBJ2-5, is GAGVSQSPSNKVTEKGKDVELRCDPISGHTALYWYRQSLGQGLEFLIYFQGNSAPDKSGLPSDRFSAERTGGSVSTLTIQRTQQEDSAVYLCASSAGLAGAETQYFGPGTRLLVL.

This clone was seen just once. The CDR3 here is CAISWDRGAYGYTF. The CDR3 DNA reads as TGTGCCATCAGTTGGGACAGGGGAGCCTATGGCTACACCTTC. This rearrangement joins TRBV10-3 to TRBJ1-2, with 10 bases lining up with TRBD1. Germline V gene lookup returns CDR1 ENHRY and CDR2 SYGVKD. This CDR3 region has 14 residues. J lost 4 bases, V lost 5 bases, and 4 bases had no gene match.

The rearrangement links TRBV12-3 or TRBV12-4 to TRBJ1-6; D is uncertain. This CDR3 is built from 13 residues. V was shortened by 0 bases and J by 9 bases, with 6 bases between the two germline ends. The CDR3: CASSLARFSPLHF. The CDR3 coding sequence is TGTGCCAGCAGTTTAGCCAGGTTTTCACCCCTCCACTTT.

The CDR3 nucleotides read TGTGCCAGCCGGGGACAGGGGACCTACGAGCAGTACTTC. Translation gives CASRGQGTYEQYF. The chain couples TRBV2 to TRBJ2-7; 10 bases align to TRBD1. The CDR3 runs 13 residues. V was pared by 8 bases and J by 2 bases, with 3 bases of the junction left unmatched. Germline CDR1 reads SNHLY; CDR2 reads FYNNEI.

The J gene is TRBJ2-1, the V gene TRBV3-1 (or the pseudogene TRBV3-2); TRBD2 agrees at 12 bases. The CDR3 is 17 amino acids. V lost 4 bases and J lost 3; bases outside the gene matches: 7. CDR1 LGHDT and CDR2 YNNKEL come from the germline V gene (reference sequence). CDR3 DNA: TGTGCCAGCAGCCCACCGGGACTAGCGGGCCGCTACAATGAGCAGTTCTTC. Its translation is CASSPPGLAGRYNEQFF.

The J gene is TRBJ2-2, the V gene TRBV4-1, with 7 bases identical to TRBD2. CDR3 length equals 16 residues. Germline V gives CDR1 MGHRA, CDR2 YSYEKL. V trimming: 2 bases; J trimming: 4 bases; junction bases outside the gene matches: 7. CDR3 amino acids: CASSQFRTSITGELFF. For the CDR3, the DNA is TGCGCCAGCAGCCAATTCCGGACTAGTATCACCGGGGAGCTGTTTTTT.

CDR3 coding DNA: TGTGCCAGCAGCTCGCAGGGGGCTTACACAGATACGCAGTATTTT. Amino acid sequence: CASSSQGAYTDTQYF. The chain joins TRBV7-3 to TRBJ2-3; 8 bases map to TRBD1. The CDR3 runs to 15 residues. Germline-derived CDR1 and CDR2 are SGHTA and FQGTGA. V shed 4 bases, J shed 2 bases, and the junction held 5 bases outside the gene matches.

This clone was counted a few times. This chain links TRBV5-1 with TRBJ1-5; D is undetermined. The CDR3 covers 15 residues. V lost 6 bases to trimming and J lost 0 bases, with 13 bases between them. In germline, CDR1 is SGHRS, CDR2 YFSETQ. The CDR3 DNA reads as TGCGCCAGCACCCTTGGAGACGGTAGCAATCAGCCCCAGCATTTT. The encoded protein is CASTLGDGSNQPQHF.